Presented here are 25 T cell receptor beta chains from one specimen sequenced in a study of Siglec-9 on CD8 T cells in melanoma. Measured with immunoSEQ multiplex PCR; TCRdb has only the in-frame clones, and not every one. The table includes over 30,000 clones, 65% to 85% detected once. Sample: Siglec-9- CD8+ T cells sorted from blood. All receptors derive from a human donor in good health.

This clone occurred once. The chain recombines TRBV19 with TRBJ2-3, with TRBD1 as a possible D gene (5 bases). Germline CDR1 is LNHDA and CDR2 is SQIVND (reference sequence). The CDR3 length is 12 residues. The V end lost 6 bases, the J end lost 8 bases, and 12 bases lay between the germline ends. The CDR3 here is CASRTERGTQYF. The DNA of the CDR3 is TGTGCCAGTAGGACGGAAAGGGGTACGCAGTATTTT. The complete variable domain, with remaining parts taken from reference TRBV19 and TRBJ2-3, reads DGGITQSPKYLFRKEGQNVTLSCEQNLNHDAMYWYRQDPGQGLRLIYYSQIVNDFQKGDIAEGYSVSREKKESFPLTVTSAQKNPTAFYLCASRTERGTQYFGPGTRLTVL.

The genes are TRBV19 and TRBJ1-5, with 7 nucleotides matching TRBD1. The V gene's germline CDR1 is LNHDA and CDR2 SQIVND (reference sequence). The trim removed 5 bases at V and 1 base at J, leaving 8 bases unmatched. The CDR3 runs 16 residues. CDR3 bases: TGTGCCAGTAGTTCCGCAGGGGGGATGAGCAATCAGCCCCAGCATTTT. Its protein is CASSSAGGMSNQPQHF.

The V and J genes are TRBV5-1 and TRBJ2-7; the match to TRBD1 covers 7 bases. V was pared by 3 bases and J by 4 bases, with 7 bases of the junction left unmatched. Germline V CDR1 and CDR2: SGHRS, YFSETQ. The CDR3 runs to 14 residues. The CDR3, as DNA: TGCGCCAGCAGCTCGGGACAGTCAAATTACGAGCAGTACTTC. Protein product: CASSSGQSNYEQYF.

The chain carries TRBV7-9 and TRBJ2-7; D might be TRBD2 (5 bases). This CDR3 is 14 amino acids long. CDR1 and CDR2 from the germline V gene are SEHNR and FQNEAQ (reference sequence). The V end lost 1 base, the J end lost 2 bases, and 9 bases lay between the germline ends. The CDR3 region is CASSLGTGAYEQYF. The CDR3 DNA reads as TGTGCCAGCAGCTTAGGGACCGGGGCCTACGAGCAGTACTTC.

CDR3 protein: CAWSRGTGIYNYGYTF. CDR3 sequence (DNA): TGTGCCTGGAGTCGCGGGACAGGCATCTACAACTATGGCTACACCTTC. The chain links TRBV30 to TRBJ1-2, with 8 bases that match TRBD1. The ends lost 2 bases at V and 2 bases at J; junction bases unmatched: 10. CDR1 and CDR2 (germline): GTSNPN, SVGIG (reference sequence). This CDR3 has 16 amino acids.

J is TRBJ1-5 and V is TRBV19; D call uncertain. Germline V CDR1 and CDR2: LNHDA, SQIVND (reference sequence). The CDR3 contains 15 residues. Trimming left V 3 bases short and J 0 bases short, with 9 bases between. The CDR3 bases are TGTGCCAGTAGTATGGAAGAATATAGCAATCAGCCCCAGCATTTT. It encodes CASSMEEYSNQPQHF.

The chain has TRBV6-5 and TRBJ2-2; no clear D gene. Germline lookup yields CDR1 MNHEY and CDR2 SVGAGI. V lost 6 bases to trimming and J lost 1 base, with 6 bases between them. The CDR3 extends over 13 amino acids. DNA for the CDR3: TGTGCCAGCAGCGCAGTGAACACCGGGGAGCTGTTTTTT. Residues: CASSAVNTGELFF.

There are a few counts of this clone. The chain links TRBV28 to TRBJ1-5, with no clear D. Trimming left V 7 bases short and J 1 base short, with 14 bases between. Germline values: CDR1 MDHEN, CDR2 SYDVKM. The CDR3 is 15 amino acids. CDR3 nucleotides: TGTGCCAGCACCCTACTACTCGACAGCAATCAGCCCCAGCATTTT. Translation gives CASTLLLDSNQPQHF.

CDR3 in DNA: TGTGCCAGCAGTCCGACAGGGGCGGCCTATGGCTACACCTTC. Translation gives CASSPTGAAYGYTF. This chain uses TRBV28 with TRBJ1-2; TRBD1 matches at 8 bases. V lost 5 bases and J lost 4; bases outside the gene matches: 6. Per germline, CDR1 MDHEN and CDR2 SYDVKM. This CDR3 has 14 residues.

About this clone: In the same sample, other DNA sequences code for this CDR3. The chain recombines TRBV28 with TRBJ1-2; D not certain. V was shortened by 1 base and J by 2 bases, with 8 bases between the two germline ends. The CDR3 loop spans 14 amino acids. Germline lookup yields CDR1 MDHEN and CDR2 SYDVKM. The CDR3 region has the DNA TGTGCCAGCAGTTTATTCCGAGGGAACTATGGCTACACCTTC. Its translation is CASSLFRGNYGYTF.

The chain joins TRBV19 to TRBJ1-2, with D possibly TRBD1 on 5 matching bases. V was trimmed by 10 bases and J by 1 base, leaving 16 bases between them. There are 14 residues in the CDR3. Looked up from germline, CDR1 is LNHDA and CDR2 is SQIVND (reference sequence). The CDR3 region has the DNA TGTGCCATTGCCCCGGATGGGGGTAACTATGGCTACACCTTC. Translated: CAIAPDGGNYGYTF.

This rearrangement joins TRBV27 to TRBJ1-1; 9 bases agree with TRBD1. The CDR3 extends over 15 amino acids. V lost 2 bases to trimming and J lost 3 bases; unmatched junction nucleotides: 4. Germline V gene lookup returns CDR1 MNHEY and CDR2 SMNVEV (reference sequence). CDR3 sequence reads: CASSLAGQGYTEAFF. CDR3 DNA: TGTGCCAGCAGTTTAGCCGGACAGGGGTACACTGAAGCTTTCTTT.

V and J are TRBV7-6 and TRBJ2-1, with 7 bases matching TRBD1. V gave up 5 bases and J gave up 4 bases; unmatched junction bases: 8. The CDR3 is made up of 15 amino acids. The germline CDR1 and CDR2 sequences are SGHVS and FNYEAQ. Here the CDR3 DNA reads TGTGCCAGCAGCCCCCGGACAGGTCTTTACAATGAGCAGTTCTTC. Amino acid sequence: CASSPRTGLYNEQFF.

CDR3 amino acids: CSVEDQTGKPYEQYF. DNA for the CDR3: TGCAGCGTTGAAGATCAGACAGGGAAACCCTACGAGCAGTACTTC. V is TRBV29-1 and J is TRBJ2-7; 7 bases agree with TRBD1. The CDR3 is 15 amino acids. The V and J ends lost 0 bases and 2 bases, in that order; junction bases with no gene match: 7. Germline CDR1 is SQVTM and CDR2 is ANQGSEA.

This clone occurred a few times. The rearrangement joins TRBV7-9 to TRBJ1-1; a weak D match, TRBD1 (6 bases). The CDR3 length is 15 residues. The germline V gene has CDR1 SEHNR and CDR2 FQNEAQ (reference sequence). Deletions cut 5 bases from V and 4 bases from J, with 17 bases between. DNA of the CDR3: TGTGCCAGCAGCCACGGACAGACCATGGCCACTGAAGCTTTCTTT. Translation gives CASSHGQTMATEAFF.

This clone was seen a single time. The chain employs TRBV7-8 and TRBJ1-1; 10 positions agree with TRBD1. The CDR3 extends over 17 amino acids. Germline values: CDR1 SGHVS, CDR2 FQNEAQ. The junction had 11 bases not matched to a gene; V was cut back by 1 base and J by 6 bases. The CDR3 sequence: CASSLGVRDRGRPEAFF. CDR3 nucleotide sequence: TGTGCCAGCAGCTTAGGGGTCCGGGACAGGGGTCGGCCTGAAGCTTTCTTT.

The rearrangement uses TRBV27 and TRBJ2-2; maybe TRBD2 (5 bases). Germline CDR1 reads MNHEY; CDR2 reads SMNVEV (reference sequence). CDR3 size: 13 residues. V lost 11 bases and J lost 2, with 12 bases in between. CDR3 amino acids: CAASNINTGELFF. In DNA form, the CDR3 reads TGTGCCGCTAGCAATATTAACACCGGGGAGCTGTTTTTT.

CDR3 in amino acids: CASSSVSGPSEAFF. As DNA, the CDR3 is TGTGCCAGCAGCTCCGTATCAGGACCCTCTGAAGCTTTCTTT. The chain carries TRBV7-3 and TRBJ1-1; no definite D call. The germline V gene has CDR1 SGHTA and CDR2 FQGTGA. V gave up 4 bases and J gave up 6 bases, with 15 bases separating them. The CDR3 runs 14 residues.

V gene TRBV4-2 combines with J gene TRBJ1-2, with a weak D call TRBD1 (5 bases). Germline-derived CDR1 and CDR2 are LGHNA and YNFKEQ. This CDR3 has 18 residues. Trimming removed 0 bases from V and 7 bases from J, with 24 bases in between. In nucleotides, the CDR3 is TGTGCCAGCAGCCAAGAAAGGCCGGCAGGGACGACGGCGAGTGGCTACACCTTC. Residues: CASSQERPAGTTASGYTF.

V gene TRBV19 combines with J gene TRBJ2-2, with TRBD2 identical over 7 bases. Germline CDR1 is LNHDA and CDR2 is SQIVND (reference sequence). The CDR3 consists of 16 residues. Trimming removed 5 bases from V and 5 bases from J; junction bases left unmatched: 11. Here the CDR3 reads CASSLRGGVLTGELFF. In nucleotides, the CDR3 is TGTGCCAGTAGTCTAAGGGGAGGGGTTTTAACCGGGGAGCTGTTTTTT.

The rearrangement uses TRBV7-2 and TRBJ1-5; D not certain. CDR3 size: 15 residues. V was cut by 1 base and J by 7 bases, with 14 bases left in between. The germline CDR1 and CDR2 sequences are SGHTA and FQGNSA. The chain's CDR3 is CASSLVPDSGQPQHF. CDR3 DNA: TGTGCCAGCAGCTTAGTGCCCGACTCGGGACAGCCCCAGCATTTT. The entire variable domain, with the rest obtained from reference TRBV7-2 and TRBJ1-5, is as follows: GAGVSQSPSNKVTEKGKDVELRCDPISGHTALYWYRQSLGQGLEFLIYFQGNSAPDKSGLPSDRFSAERTGGSVSTLTIQRTQQEDSAVYLCASSLVPDSGQPQHFGDGTRLSIL.

V gene TRBV19 combines with J gene TRBJ1-1; 9 bases map to TRBD1. Germline assignment: CDR1 LNHDA and CDR2 SQIVND (reference sequence). The CDR3 runs to 13 residues. The trim removed 8 bases at V and 5 bases at J, leaving 6 bases unmatched. The CDR3 loop is CASYRGRHTEAFF. CDR3 sequence (DNA): TGTGCCAGTTACAGGGGGCGGCATACTGAAGCTTTCTTT.

V usage is TRBV7-9 and J usage is TRBJ2-1; the match to TRBD1 covers 11 bases. The germline V gene encodes CDR1 SEHNR and CDR2 FQNEAQ (reference sequence). The V and J ends lost 10 bases and 10 bases, in that order; junction bases with no gene match: 9. The CDR3 has 13 amino acids. The CDR3 region is CAMSGTGGTEQFF. CDR3 nucleotide sequence: TGTGCCATGTCCGGGACAGGGGGGACGGAGCAGTTCTTC.

Details on this clone: One end of the junction varies from germline; a read error may be responsible. V and J are TRBV7-7 and TRBJ2-7; a weak D match, TRBD1 (6 bases). CDR3 length: 15 residues. The germline V gene encodes CDR1 SSHAT and CDR2 FNYEAQ (reference sequence). This chain's CDR3 is CASSPGHSSAYEQYF. CDR3 nucleotides: TGTGCTAGCAGCCCGGGACACTCCTCAGCCTACGAGCAGTACTTC.

This chain joins TRBV27 and TRBJ2-1; 10 positions agree with TRBD2. Germline V gene sequence: CDR1 MNHEY, CDR2 SMNVEV (reference sequence). With V trimmed by 1 base and J by 4 bases, 4 bases remained unmatched. CDR3 length equals 16 residues. The CDR3 nucleotides read TGTGCCAGCAGTTTATTTAGCGGGGGGATTTACAATGAGCAGTTCTTC. Its translation: CASSLFSGGIYNEQFF.